Below are 27 T cell receptor beta chains sequenced from a single sample in a study of blood T cells in healthy people across ages. The use of a sample-barcoded 5' primer and a J-beta primer mix characterized a second PCR of roughly 6 to 11 cycles. TCRdb re-analysed the 5' RACE reads in MiXCR, keeping a single row per CDR3 protein. The data contain roughly 800,000 distinct CDR3 sequences, 20% to 25% of them singletons. These data also featured in a second study, about T cells of mothers and their children.

Specimen: blood. These receptors originate from a boy under 18 in good health.

With regard to this clonotype: One end of the junction does not line up with germline, which may come from a read error. This chain uses TRBV4-3 with TRBJ1-4, with unresolved D. CDR1 and CDR2 (germline): LGHNA, YSLEER. This CDR3 region has 16 residues. The CDR3 protein is CAGSQESTETNEKLFF. DNA for the CDR3: TGCGCCGGCAGCCAAGAGTCGACGGAAACTAATGAAAAACTGTTTTTT.

The chain is built from TRBV7-9 and TRBJ1-1; 11 bases fit TRBD1. CDR3 length equals 12 residues. Trimming at V came to 5 bases and at J to 10 bases, leaving 3 bases not matched to a gene. From germline, CDR1 is SEHNR and CDR2 FQNEAQ (reference sequence). CDR3 DNA: TGTGCCAGCAGCGGACAGGGGGCGCGAGCTTTCTTT. This gives the protein CASSGQGARAFF.

This clonotype has a handful of counts. The chain recombines TRBV6-5 with TRBJ1-2; D unresolved. The CDR3 spans 14 residues. V shed 0 bases and J shed 9 bases, with 14 bases lying between them. Looked up from germline, CDR1 is MNHEY and CDR2 is SVGAGI. The CDR3 nucleotides read TGTGCCAGCAGTTACTCTTGGATAGGAGAAAGCTACACCTTC. As protein: CASSYSWIGESYTF.

This clonotype was seen a handful of times. The chain joins TRBV6-1 to TRBJ1-5; perhaps TRBD1 as D (5 bases). Germline V gives CDR1 MNHNS, CDR2 SASEGT. This CDR3 is built from 15 residues. V shed 8 bases and J shed 0 bases, with 14 bases lying between them. The CDR3 protein is CASGREFFSNQPQHF. CDR3 bases: TGTGCCAGCGGCAGGGAATTTTTTAGCAATCAGCCCCAGCATTTT.

This clonotype was seen a few times. One junction end does not reproduce the germline sequence, and a read error may be involved. This sequence joins TRBV5-1 and TRBJ2-5; D is undetermined. The germline V gene has CDR1 SGHRS and CDR2 YFSETQ. The CDR3 is 11 residues long. DNA for the CDR3: TGCGCCGGCAGCTTAAAAGAGACCCAGTACTTC. Its translation: CAGSLKETQYF.

This clonotype was found a few times. The chain combines TRBV28 with TRBJ2-7; perhaps TRBD1 as D (6 bases). V was shortened by 6 bases and J by 6 bases, with 12 bases between the two germline ends. Germline-derived CDR1 and CDR2 are MDHEN and SYDVKM. The CDR3 has 12 amino acids. The DNA for the CDR3 is TGTGCCAGCAGAGTGCAGGGGACCGAGCAGTACTTC. This encodes CASRVQGTEQYF.

This clonotype was recorded a few times. In nucleotides, the CDR3 is TGTGCCAGCACCAAACTAGCGGGGAATCCGAGTAACGAGCAGTACTTC. Translating gives CASTKLAGNPSNEQYF. This sequence joins TRBV3-1 and TRBJ2-5; 10 bases align to TRBD2. The end of the DNA fits TRBJ2-7 better, so the J call may be wrong. The CDR3 is made up of 16 amino acids. CDR1 and CDR2 (germline): LGHDT, YNNKEL (reference sequence).

The rearrangement joins TRBV29-1 to TRBJ2-7, with 7 bases matching TRBD1. The CDR3 has 13 amino acids. In germline, CDR1 is SQVTM, CDR2 ANQGSEA. V trimming: 4 bases; J trimming: 2 bases; junction bases outside the gene matches: 5. The CDR3 region is CSVGSGGTYEQYF. The CDR3 bases are TGCAGCGTTGGGTCAGGGGGAACCTACGAGCAGTACTTC.

This clonotype was observed a handful of times. The chain couples TRBV7-2 to TRBJ2-2; tentatively, D is TRBD2 (6 bases). CDR3 length: 14 amino acids. Germline V lookup: CDR1 SGHTA, CDR2 FQGNSA. Trimming removed 5 bases from V and 8 bases from J, with 15 bases in between. The CDR3 DNA is TGTGCCAGCAGCCCGGGACTGGTAATGGGGGAGCTGTTTTTT. This encodes CASSPGLVMGELFF.

The chain combines TRBV27 with TRBJ2-7; D remains ambiguous. Trimming removed 5 bases from V and 3 bases from J, with 8 bases in between. The CDR3 is 12 residues long. Germline values: CDR1 MNHEY, CDR2 SMNVEV (reference sequence). The CDR3 sequence is CASSKPDYEQYF. The CDR3 DNA is TGTGCCAGCAGTAAACCGGACTACGAGCAGTACTTC.

The rearrangement uses TRBV7-9 and TRBJ2-3; TRBD2 aligns across 9 bases. The CDR3 consists of 18 residues. V trimming: 2 bases; J trimming: 2 bases; junction bases outside the gene matches: 11. CDR1 is SEHNR and CDR2 is FQNEAQ in the germline V gene (reference sequence). DNA for the CDR3: TGTGCCAGCAGCTTAATGCCGAGCGGGGGGTCGACCACAGATACGCAGTATTTT. This codes for CASSLMPSGGSTTDTQYF.

This clonotype was picked up many times. This sequence joins TRBV27 and TRBJ2-7; no firm D call. The V end lost 2 bases, the J end lost 4 bases, and 6 bases lay between the germline ends. Germline loops: CDR1 MNHEY, CDR2 SMNVEV (reference sequence). This CDR3 region has 12 residues. The CDR3 nucleotides read TGTGCCAGCAGTTTAAAGGGTTACGAGCAGTACTTC. Translated: CASSLKGYEQYF.

A remark on this clonotype: One end of the junction varies from germline; a read error may be responsible. The J gene is TRBJ2-5, the V gene TRBV7-9; D may be TRBD1 (6 bases). Germline V gives CDR1 SEHNR, CDR2 FQNEAQ (reference sequence). The CDR3 covers 13 residues. The CDR3 DNA reads TGTGCCAGCAGCGGCCCAGGGGAAGAGACCCAGTGCTTC. Amino acid sequence: CASSGPGEETQCF.

This clonotype has a handful of counts. The rearrangement uses TRBV28 and TRBJ1-2; the D gene is possibly TRBD1 (6 bases). CDR1 MDHEN and CDR2 SYDVKM come from the germline V gene. V shed 2 bases and J shed 7 bases, with 14 bases lying between them. The CDR3 loop spans 14 amino acids. The CDR3 DNA is TGTGCCAGCAGTTTAGGGGACAATCGGCCTGGCTACACCTTC. It translates to CASSLGDNRPGYTF.

The chain employs TRBV7-2 and TRBJ1-1; 7 nucleotides match TRBD1. The length of the CDR3 is 17 residues. Germline lookup yields CDR1 SGHTA and CDR2 FQGNSA. V was clipped by 5 bases and J by 6 bases; unmatched bases: 18. CDR3 coding DNA: TGTGCCAGCAGCCCACTCCAGAACAGACAGGGACCCTCTGAAGCTTTCTTT. Its translation: CASSPLQNRQGPSEAFF.

The V call is TRBV5-1, the J call TRBJ2-5; D may be TRBD2 (5 bases). The V gene lost 1 base and the J gene lost 4 bases, with 11 bases spanning the gap. Germline V lookup: CDR1 SGHRS, CDR2 YFSETQ. CDR3 size: 14 residues. In nucleotides, the CDR3 is TGCGCCAGCAGCTTGTTAACTAGACGAGAGACCCAGTACTTC. Translating gives CASSLLTRRETQYF.

The chain combines TRBV11-2 with TRBJ2-7; D may be TRBD1 (6 bases). Germline lookup yields CDR1 SGHAT and CDR2 FQNNGV. This CDR3 is 14 amino acids long. The germline V and J ends were trimmed by 1 base and 4 bases, with 11 bases remaining between them. The CDR3 reads CASSLVQGDYEQYF. DNA for the CDR3: TGTGCCAGCAGCTTAGTACAGGGTGATTACGAGCAGTACTTC.

This clonotype was detected a few times. This chain uses TRBV10-3 with TRBJ2-1; 11 nucleotides line up with TRBD2. From germline, CDR1 is ENHRY and CDR2 SYGVKD. Trimming cost V 6 bases and J 4 bases; bases outside gene matches: 5. The CDR3 runs to 15 residues. The CDR3 DNA follows: TGTGCCATCAGCCCCGGGACTAGCGGTTACAATGAGCAGTTCTTC. This gives the protein CAISPGTSGYNEQFF.

This clonotype was picked up a small number of times. V is TRBV20-1 and J is TRBJ1-1; D is unclear. This CDR3 has 17 amino acids. Trimming pared 0 bases from V and 0 bases from J, leaving 17 bases between. Germline V lookup: CDR1 DFQATT, CDR2 SNEGSKA (reference sequence). CDR3 sequence (DNA): TGCAGTGCTAGAGATTTCAAAATTTCGGCTATGAACACTGAAGCTTTCTTT. Its protein is CSARDFKISAMNTEAFF.

This clonotype was seen more than once but under ten times. The rearrangement uses TRBV19 and TRBJ2-5; no clear D. This CDR3 contains 13 residues. Per germline, CDR1 LNHDA and CDR2 SQIVND (reference sequence). Trimming stripped 0 bases from V and 5 bases from J, with 7 bases between. The CDR3 region has the DNA TGTGCCAGTAGTATAGATCCAGTGGAGACCCAGTACTTC. Translated, it gives CASSIDPVETQYF.

The genes are TRBV20-1 and TRBJ2-1; D is unresolved. The ends were cut back, 3 bases at V and 10 bases at J, with 28 bases in the middle. This CDR3 is built from 17 residues. From germline, CDR1 is DFQATT and CDR2 SNEGSKA (reference sequence). This chain's CDR3 is CSASGPTLDSPRNEQFF. DNA for the CDR3: TGCAGTGCTAGTGGGCCAACACTTGATTCCCCCCGCAACGAGCAGTTCTTC.

The chain couples TRBV7-2 to TRBJ2-5, with D perhaps assigned TRBD1 or TRBD2 (5 bases each). With 5 bases removed from V and 5 bases from J, the gap between germline ends came to 12 bases. The CDR3 consists of 13 residues. The V gene's germline CDR1 is SGHTA and CDR2 FQGNSA. This CDR3 is CASSVIGAETQYF. The CDR3, as DNA: TGTGCCAGCAGCGTAATCGGGGCTGAGACCCAGTACTTC.

This chain's CDR3 is CASTTSRPNEQFF. In DNA form, the CDR3 reads TGTGCCAGCACGACTAGTCGGCCCAATGAGCAGTTCTTC. V is TRBV6-6 and J is TRBJ2-1; the D gene is possibly TRBD2 (6 bases). The CDR3 extends over 13 amino acids. CDR1 and CDR2 (germline): MNHNY, SVGAGI (reference sequence). Trimming stripped 7 bases from V and 6 bases from J, with 13 bases between.

This clonotype turned up a few times. The rearrangement uses TRBV4-3 and TRBJ2-5; TRBD2 matches 13 bases. V was pared by 2 bases and J by 5 bases, with 2 bases of the junction left unmatched. Germline V gene data show CDR1 as LGHNA and CDR2 as YSLEER. The CDR3 extends over 15 amino acids. The CDR3 coding sequence is TGCGCCAGCAGCCAACCGGGACTAGCGGGGGAGACCCAGTACTTC. Its protein product is CASSQPGLAGETQYF.

In this sample, this clonotype turned up a few times. An end of the junction differs from the germline gene, which may be a read error. The chain is built from TRBV25-1 and TRBJ2-6, with a possible D match to TRBD2 (5 bases). Germline assignment: CDR1 MGHDK and CDR2 SYGVNS. This CDR3 region has 17 residues. CDR3 coding DNA: TGTGCTAGCAGTGGACCCTTAGGAGGCTCTGGGGCCAACGTCCTGACTTTC. Its protein is CASSGPLGGSGANVLTF.

A few counts support this clonotype. This chain links TRBV4-1 with TRBJ1-3, with 9 bases lining up with TRBD1. The CDR3 has 16 residues. With V trimmed by 4 bases and J by 7 bases, 11 bases remained unmatched. Per the germline V gene, CDR1 is MGHRA and CDR2 is YSYEKL. The CDR3 sequence: CASSPTGTGLDNTIYF. The DNA for the CDR3 is TGCGCCAGCAGCCCCACCGGGACAGGGTTAGACAACACCATATATTTT.

This clonotype appeared a few times. The genes are TRBV5-5 and TRBJ1-4, with D unclear. Germline V gene lookup returns CDR1 SGHKS and CDR2 YYEKEE (reference sequence). The CDR3 contains 18 residues. V was pared by 0 bases and J by 4 bases, with 19 bases between. CDR3 coding DNA: TGTGCCAGCAGCTTGGGGCGTGGTCGGCAGAGCGGTAATGAAAAACTGTTTTTT. Translated: CASSLGRGRQSGNEKLFF.